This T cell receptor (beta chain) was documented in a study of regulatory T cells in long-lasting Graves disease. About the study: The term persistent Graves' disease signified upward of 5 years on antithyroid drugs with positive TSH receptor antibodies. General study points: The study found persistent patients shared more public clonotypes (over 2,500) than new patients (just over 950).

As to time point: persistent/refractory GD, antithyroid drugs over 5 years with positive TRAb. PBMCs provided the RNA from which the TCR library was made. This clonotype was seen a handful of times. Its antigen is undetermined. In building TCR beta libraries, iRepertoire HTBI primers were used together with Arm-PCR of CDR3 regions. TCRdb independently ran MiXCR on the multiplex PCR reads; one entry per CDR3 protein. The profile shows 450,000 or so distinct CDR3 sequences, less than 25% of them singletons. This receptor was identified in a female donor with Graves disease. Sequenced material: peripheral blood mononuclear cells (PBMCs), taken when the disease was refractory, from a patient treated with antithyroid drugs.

The CDR3 reads CASSVSGRDTGELFF. Here the CDR3 DNA reads TGCGCCAGCAGCGTCAGCGGGAGGGACACCGGGGAGCTGTTTTTT. The gene calls are TRBV5-1 and TRBJ2-2, with TRBD2 matching over 10 bases. This CDR3 contains 15 residues. Germline lookup yields CDR1 SGHRS and CDR2 YFSETQ. V dropped 4 bases and J dropped 3; count of bases not matched to a gene: 3.